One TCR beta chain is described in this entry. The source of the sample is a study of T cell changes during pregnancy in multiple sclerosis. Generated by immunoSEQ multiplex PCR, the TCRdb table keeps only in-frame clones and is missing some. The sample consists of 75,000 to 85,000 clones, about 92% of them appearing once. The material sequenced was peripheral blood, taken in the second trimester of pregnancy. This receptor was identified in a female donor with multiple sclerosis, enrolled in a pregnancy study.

CDR3 sequence: CASSLASVGAGQQETQYF. CDR3 bases: TGTGCCAGCAGCTTAGCTAGCGTCGGGGCAGGGCAACAAGAGACCCAGTACTTC. This chain uses TRBV11-2 with TRBJ2-5, with D perhaps TRBD2 (6 bases). V gave up 1 base and J gave up 2 bases, with 20 bases separating them. The CDR3 covers 18 residues. Germline-derived CDR1 and CDR2 are SGHAT and FQNNGV.